Described below is a single T cell receptor beta chain sequence and its context. Its target is not known. At one end the junction does not follow the germline gene, possibly because of a read error. The sample originates from a study of post-analysis software for immune sequencing data. Study background: Disease trajectories encompassed relapsing-remitting, secondary progressive and progressive-relapsing multiple sclerosis.

Unique molecular identifiers tagged the TCR beta cDNA libraries. The source material, roughly 0.9 to 11 million T cells, gave rise to 510,000 or so cDNA molecules. TCRdb independently ran MiXCR on the PCR reads; one entry per CDR3 protein. Of about half a million distinct CDR3 sequences in the sample, 30% to 40% were seen once. Study-level results: Roughly five TRBV segments appeared more often in patients than in controls, and TRBV5-6, TRBV5-1 and TRBV20-1 were among these. Versus controls, multiple sclerosis patients showed significantly lower diversity (normalized Chao1). Samples prepared in the same batch strongly co-clustered by F measure.

Germline V gene data show CDR1 as SGHRS and CDR2 as YFSETQ. The CDR3 length is 14 residues. The gene calls are TRBV5-1 and TRBJ1-4; 7 positions match TRBD1. This receptor was identified in a girl younger than 18 with multiple sclerosis. Sequenced: blood. The CDR3 coding sequence is TGCGCCAGCAGCTCCGACAGGGCCAGTGAAAAACGGTTTTTT. Translation gives CASSSDRASEKRFF.